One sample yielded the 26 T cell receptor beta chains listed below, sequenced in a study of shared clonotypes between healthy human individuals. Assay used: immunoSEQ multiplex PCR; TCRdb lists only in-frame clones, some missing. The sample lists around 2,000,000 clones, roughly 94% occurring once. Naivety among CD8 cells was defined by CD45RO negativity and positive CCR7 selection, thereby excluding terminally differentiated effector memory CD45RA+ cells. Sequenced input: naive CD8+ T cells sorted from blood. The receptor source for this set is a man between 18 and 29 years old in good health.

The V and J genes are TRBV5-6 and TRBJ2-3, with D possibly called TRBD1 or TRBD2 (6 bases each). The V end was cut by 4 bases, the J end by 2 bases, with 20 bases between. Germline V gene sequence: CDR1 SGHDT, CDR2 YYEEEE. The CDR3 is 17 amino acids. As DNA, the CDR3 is TGTGCCAGCAGCACCCCCGGGGAGGACAGATACACAGATACGCAGTATTTT. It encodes CASSTPGEDRYTDTQYF.

CDR3: CAMFSGDTGELFF. The CDR3 DNA is TGTGCCATGTTTTCGGGGGACACCGGGGAGCTGTTTTTT. The chain uses TRBV10-3 and TRBJ2-2; maybe TRBD2 (6 bases). The CDR3 spans 13 residues. Per the germline V gene, CDR1 is ENHRY and CDR2 is SYGVKD. Trimming removed 9 bases from V and 3 bases from J, with 11 bases in between.

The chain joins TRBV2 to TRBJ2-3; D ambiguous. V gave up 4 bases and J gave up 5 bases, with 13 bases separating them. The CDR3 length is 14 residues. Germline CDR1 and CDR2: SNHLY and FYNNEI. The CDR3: CASSVIGSGDTQYF. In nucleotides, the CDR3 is TGTGCCAGCAGTGTTATAGGTTCGGGAGATACGCAGTATTTT. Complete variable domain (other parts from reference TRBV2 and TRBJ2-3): EPEVTQTPSHQVTQMGQEVILRCVPISNHLYFYWYRQILGQKVEFLVSFYNNEISEKSEIFDDQFSVERPDGSNFTLKIRSTKLEDSAMYFCASSVIGSGDTQYFGPGTRLTVL.

CDR3 amino acids: CASSKPGQGLTYEQYF. The CDR3 DNA reads as TGTGCCAGTAGTAAGCCGGGACAGGGCCTAACCTACGAGCAGTACTTC. This chain links TRBV19 with TRBJ2-7; the match to TRBD1 covers 9 bases. Looked up from germline, CDR1 is LNHDA and CDR2 is SQIVND (reference sequence). With 4 bases clipped from V and 2 bases from J, the junction kept 9 bases outside the gene matches. The CDR3 loop spans 16 amino acids.

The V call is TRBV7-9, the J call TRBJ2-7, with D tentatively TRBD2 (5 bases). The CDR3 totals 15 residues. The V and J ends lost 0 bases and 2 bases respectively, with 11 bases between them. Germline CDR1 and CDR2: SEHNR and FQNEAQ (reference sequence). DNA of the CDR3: TGTGCCAGCAGCTTAGCGCCGGGATGGACCTACGAGCAGTACTTC. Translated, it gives CASSLAPGWTYEQYF.

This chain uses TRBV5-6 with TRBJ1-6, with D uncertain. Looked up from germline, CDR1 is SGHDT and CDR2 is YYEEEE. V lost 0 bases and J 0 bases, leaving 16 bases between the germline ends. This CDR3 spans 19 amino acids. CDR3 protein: CASSLGIPRLSSYNSPLHF. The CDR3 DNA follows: TGTGCCAGCAGCTTGGGGATTCCCAGACTCAGCTCCTATAATTCACCCCTCCACTTT.

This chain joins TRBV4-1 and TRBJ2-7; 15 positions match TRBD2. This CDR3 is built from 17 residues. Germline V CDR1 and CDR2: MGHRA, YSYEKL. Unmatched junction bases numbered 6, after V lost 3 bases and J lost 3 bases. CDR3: CASSHGTSGGTNYEQYF. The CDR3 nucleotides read TGCGCCAGCAGCCATGGGACTAGCGGGGGGACCAACTACGAGCAGTACTTC.

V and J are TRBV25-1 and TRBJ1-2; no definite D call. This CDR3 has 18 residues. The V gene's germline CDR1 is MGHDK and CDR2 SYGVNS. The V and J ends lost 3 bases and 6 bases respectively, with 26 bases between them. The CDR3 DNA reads TGTGCCAGCAGTGACTCTTCCCGGACCCGGACGTTTTTGCATGGCTACACCTTC. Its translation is CASSDSSRTRTFLHGYTF.

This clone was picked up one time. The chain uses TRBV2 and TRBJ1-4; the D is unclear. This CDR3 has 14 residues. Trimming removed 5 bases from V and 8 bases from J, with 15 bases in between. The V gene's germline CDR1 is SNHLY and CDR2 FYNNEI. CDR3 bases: TGTGCCAGCAGTAGGACTAACAGTGACGAAAAACTGTTTTTT. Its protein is CASSRTNSDEKLFF.

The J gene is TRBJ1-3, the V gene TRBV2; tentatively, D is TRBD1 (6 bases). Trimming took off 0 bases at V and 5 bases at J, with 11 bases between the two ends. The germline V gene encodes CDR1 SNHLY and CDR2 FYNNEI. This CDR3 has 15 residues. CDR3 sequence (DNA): TGTGCCAGCAGTGAAGCTTTGGACAGAAGAAACACCATATATTTT. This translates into CASSEALDRRNTIYF.

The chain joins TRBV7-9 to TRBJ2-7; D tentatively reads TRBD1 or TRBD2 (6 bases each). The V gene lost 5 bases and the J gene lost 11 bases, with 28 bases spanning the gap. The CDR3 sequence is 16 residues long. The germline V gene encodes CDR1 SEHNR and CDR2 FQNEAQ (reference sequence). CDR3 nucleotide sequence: TGTGCCAGCAGCGCTAGTAGGAGTTCCGGGGGCGAGATGGAGTACTTC. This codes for CASSASRSSGGEMEYF. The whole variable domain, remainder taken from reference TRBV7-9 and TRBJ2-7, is DTGVSQNPRHKITKRGQNVTFRCDPISEHNRLYWYRQTLGQGPEFLTYFQNEAQLEKSRLLSDRFSAERPKGSFSTLEIQRTEQGDSAMYLCASSASRSSGGEMEYFGPGTRLTVT.

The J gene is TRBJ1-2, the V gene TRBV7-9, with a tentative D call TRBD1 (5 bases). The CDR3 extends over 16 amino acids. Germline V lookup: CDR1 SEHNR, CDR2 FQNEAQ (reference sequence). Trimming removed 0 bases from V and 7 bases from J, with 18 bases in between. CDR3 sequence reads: CASSLAEQEGPSGYTF. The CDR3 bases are TGTGCCAGCAGCTTAGCTGAACAGGAGGGACCTTCTGGCTACACCTTC. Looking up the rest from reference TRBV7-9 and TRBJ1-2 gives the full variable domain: DTGVSQNPRHKITKRGQNVTFRCDPISEHNRLYWYRQTLGQGPEFLTYFQNEAQLEKSRLLSDRFSAERPKGSFSTLEIQRTEQGDSAMYLCASSLAEQEGPSGYTFGSGTRLTVV.

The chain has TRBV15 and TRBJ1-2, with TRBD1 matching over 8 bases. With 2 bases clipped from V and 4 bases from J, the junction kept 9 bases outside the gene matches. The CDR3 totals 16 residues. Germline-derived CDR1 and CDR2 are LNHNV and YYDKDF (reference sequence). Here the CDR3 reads CATSRPWTGKGYGYTF. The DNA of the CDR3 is TGTGCCACCAGCAGACCCTGGACAGGGAAGGGCTATGGCTACACCTTC.

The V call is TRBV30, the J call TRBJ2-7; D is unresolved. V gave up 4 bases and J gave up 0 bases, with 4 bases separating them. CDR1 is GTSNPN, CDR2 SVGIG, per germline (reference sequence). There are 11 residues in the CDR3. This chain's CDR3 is CAWTFSYEQYF. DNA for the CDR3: TGTGCCTGGACGTTCTCCTACGAGCAGTACTTC.

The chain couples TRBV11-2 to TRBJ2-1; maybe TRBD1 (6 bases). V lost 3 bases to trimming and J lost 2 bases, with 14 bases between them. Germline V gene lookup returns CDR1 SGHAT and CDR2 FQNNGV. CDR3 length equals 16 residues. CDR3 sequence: CASSLRPGDPYNEQFF. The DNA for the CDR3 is TGTGCCAGCAGCTTGAGGCCAGGGGATCCCTACAATGAGCAGTTCTTC.

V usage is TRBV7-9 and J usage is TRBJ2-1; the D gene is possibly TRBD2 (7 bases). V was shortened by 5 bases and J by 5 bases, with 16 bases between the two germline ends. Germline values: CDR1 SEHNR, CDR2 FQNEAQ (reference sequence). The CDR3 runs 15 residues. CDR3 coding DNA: TGTGCCAGCAGCGCTCTGGGGAGGGGGAACAATGAGCAGTTCTTC. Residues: CASSALGRGNNEQFF.

DNA of the CDR3: TGTGCCAGCAGCGGAAGGACTAGCGGAGCCTCTGGGGCCAACGTCCTGACTTTC. Its protein product is CASSGRTSGASGANVLTF. The rearrangement links TRBV28 to TRBJ2-6, with 10 bases lining up with TRBD2. Trimming removed 6 bases from V and 0 bases from J; junction bases left unmatched: 8. The CDR3 contains 18 residues. Germline assignment: CDR1 MDHEN and CDR2 SYDVKM.

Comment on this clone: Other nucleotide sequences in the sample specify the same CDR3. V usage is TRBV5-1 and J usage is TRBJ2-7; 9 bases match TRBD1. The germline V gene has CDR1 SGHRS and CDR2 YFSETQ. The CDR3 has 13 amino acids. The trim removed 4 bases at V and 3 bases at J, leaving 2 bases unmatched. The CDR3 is CASSMGQGYEQYF. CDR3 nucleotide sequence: TGCGCCAGCAGCATGGGACAGGGCTACGAGCAGTACTTC.

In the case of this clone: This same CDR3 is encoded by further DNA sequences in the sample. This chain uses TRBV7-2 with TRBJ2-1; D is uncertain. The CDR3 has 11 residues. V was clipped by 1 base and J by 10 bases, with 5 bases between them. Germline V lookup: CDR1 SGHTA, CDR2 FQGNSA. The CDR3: CASSLGGEQFF. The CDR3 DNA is TGTGCCAGCAGCTTAGGTGGGGAGCAGTTCTTC.

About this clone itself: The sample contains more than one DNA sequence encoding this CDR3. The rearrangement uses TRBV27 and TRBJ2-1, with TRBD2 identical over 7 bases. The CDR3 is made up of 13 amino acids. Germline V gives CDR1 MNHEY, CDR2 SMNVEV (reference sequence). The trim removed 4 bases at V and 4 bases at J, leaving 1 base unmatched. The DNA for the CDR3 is TGTGCCAGCAGTTATAGCGGGTACAATGAGCAGTTCTTC. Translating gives CASSYSGYNEQFF.

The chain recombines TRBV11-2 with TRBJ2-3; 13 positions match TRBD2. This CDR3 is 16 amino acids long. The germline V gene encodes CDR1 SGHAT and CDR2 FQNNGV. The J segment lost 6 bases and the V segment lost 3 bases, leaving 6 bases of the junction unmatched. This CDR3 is CASSLGLAGLGDTQYF. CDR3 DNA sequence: TGTGCCAGCAGCTTGGGACTAGCGGGATTAGGGGATACGCAGTATTTT.

CDR3 DNA: TGTGCCAGCAGTTACCCGTTGGATACGCAGTATTTT. It is translated as CASSYPLDTQYF. The rearrangement joins TRBV5-8 to TRBJ2-3; D is uncertain. CDR3 length: 12 amino acids. Germline CDR1 is SGHTS and CDR2 is YDEGEE. V was cut by 5 bases and J by 6 bases, with 10 bases left in between.

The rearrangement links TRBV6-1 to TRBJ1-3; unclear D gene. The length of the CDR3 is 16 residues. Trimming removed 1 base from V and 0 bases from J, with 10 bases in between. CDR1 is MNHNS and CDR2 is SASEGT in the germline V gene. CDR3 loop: CASSEGSGYSGNTIYF. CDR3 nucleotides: TGTGCCAGCAGTGAAGGTTCGGGATACTCTGGAAACACCATATATTTT.

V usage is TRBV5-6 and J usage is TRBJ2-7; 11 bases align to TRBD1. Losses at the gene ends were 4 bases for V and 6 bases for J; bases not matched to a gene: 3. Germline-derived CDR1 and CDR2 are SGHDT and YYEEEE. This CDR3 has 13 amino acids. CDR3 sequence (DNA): TGTGCCAGCAGCGCCGGGACAGGGGGCGAGCAGTACTTC. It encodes CASSAGTGGEQYF.

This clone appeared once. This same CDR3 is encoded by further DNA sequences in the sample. The DNA for the CDR3 is TGTGCCAGCAGCTTAGTCTCCTACAATGAGCAGTTCTTC. Its translation: CASSLVSYNEQFF. The rearrangement uses TRBV7-9 and TRBJ2-1; no clear D gene. The ends were cut back, 1 base at V and 0 bases at J, with 1 base in the middle. This CDR3 spans 13 amino acids. Germline CDR1 and CDR2: SEHNR and FQNEAQ (reference sequence). Together with reference TRBV7-9 and TRBJ2-1, the CDR3 gives the full variable domain: DTGVSQNPRHKITKRGQNVTFRCDPISEHNRLYWYRQTLGQGPEFLTYFQNEAQLEKSRLLSDRFSAERPKGSFSTLEIQRTEQGDSAMYLCASSLVSYNEQFFGPGTRLTVL.

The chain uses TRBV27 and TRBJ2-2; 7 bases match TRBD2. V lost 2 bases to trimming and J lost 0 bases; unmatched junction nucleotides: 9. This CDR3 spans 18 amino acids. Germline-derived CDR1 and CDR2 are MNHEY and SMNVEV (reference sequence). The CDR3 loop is CASSLGAGDLANTGELFF. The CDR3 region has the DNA TGTGCCAGCAGTTTAGGCGCGGGGGACCTCGCGAACACCGGGGAGCTGTTTTTT.